This T cell receptor beta chain appears in the sequencing data of a study of molecular identifiers for immune sequencing clone quantification. As previously described, bulk TCR libraries were made using listed TCR primers. Via MiXCR, TCRdb re-called the PCR reads, giving one row per CDR3 protein. This table has about 36,000 distinct CDR3 sequences, about 18% appearing once. This clonotype was seen many times. Its antigen is unknown. Libraries for naive CD8 T cells, which were made from roughly 18,000 to 920,000 sorted cells, drew on 10%, 30% or 50% of the RNA. The authors sorted naive CD8 T cells as CD8+CD4-CCR7+CD45RA+. Study-wide findings and caveats: Effector cells kept over 99% of their molecules in clones above 20 RNA copies, while naive cells kept under 1% there.

The CDR3 sequence is 12 residues long. CDR1 and CDR2 (germline): SEHNR, FQNEAQ (reference sequence). With 5 bases removed from V and 5 bases from J, the gap between germline ends came to 10 bases. Sequenced sample: naive CD8+ T cells from blood, with Jurkat cell RNA spiked in. The subset is: FACS-sorted CD8+CD4-CCR7+CD45RA+ naive T cells. The chain is built from TRBV7-9 and TRBJ2-7, with D possibly being TRBD1 or TRBD2 (5 bases each). The TCR comes from a human donor in good health. Some libraries in this study had Jurkat cell RNA spiked in. CDR3 region: CASSPGTDEQYF. The CDR3 DNA sequence: TGTGCCAGCAGCCCCGGGACGGACGAGCAGTACTTC.